The TCR beta chain described here comes from a study of beta chain features in type 1 diabetes. Expressed TCRB transcripts were sequenced, since all the RNA that had been isolated was reverse transcribed. TCRdb's copy holds only in-frame clones and misses some; the assay was immunoSEQ multiplex PCR. The data hold fewer than 250,000 clones, with 68% observed a single time. Trimming stripped 0 bases from V and 2 bases from J, with 1 base between. CDR1 SGHTA and CDR2 FQGNSA come from the germline V gene. The CDR3 has 13 amino acids. The chain combines TRBV7-2 with TRBJ1-4; unclear D gene. The sample consisted of naive CD4+ T cells from blood. This receptor was taken from a man aged 25 to 40 in good health. The CDR3 sequence is CASSLATNEKLFF. The CDR3 nucleotides read TGTGCCAGCAGCTTAGCCACTAATGAAAAACTGTTTTTT.